This TCR beta chain originates from a study of T-cell memory formation after mild COVID-19. Overall study results and limits: Pre-infection memory harbored some responding clones, suggesting cross-reactive memory joined. In second-wave clones peaking day 37, SARS-CoV-2 specificity remained unconfirmed. Researchers report contracting CD4+ clones mostly in CM and EM, with CD8+ clones in EMRA.

Worth noting for this clonotype: The antigen is undetermined.

Constant-segment-primed 5'RACE gave TCR alpha and TCR beta cDNA libraries with sample barcodes and UMIs. Via MiXCR, TCRdb re-called the 5' RACE reads, giving one row per CDR3 protein. This table holds almost 550,000 distinct CDR3 sequences, 20% found once. The V end lost 7 bases, the J end lost 2 bases, and 12 bases lay between the germline ends. Germline assignment: CDR1 MNHNS and CDR2 SASEGT. This CDR3 comprises 13 residues. V usage is TRBV6-1 and J usage is TRBJ2-7; D remains unclear. Sequencing was carried out using PBMCs or a T cell subset sorted from them (not recorded which). This TCR derives from an adult woman who had mild COVID-19 (a few samples of this study predate the infection). Cell type and time point are not known. The CDR3 coding sequence is TGTGCCAGCAAGCAGAATCTGGCCTACGAGCAGTACTTC. This translates into CASKQNLAYEQYF.